This TCR beta chain was retrieved from a study of shared clonotypes between healthy human individuals. Regarding the study as a whole: Sharing of clonotypes among donors was expected to vary with sequencing depth. Donor scarcity curtailed the genetic and exposure-history diversity represented herein.

Germline V gene data show CDR1 as MDHEN and CDR2 as SYDVKM. V shed 4 bases and J 6 bases; nucleotides not matched to a gene: 4. The CDR3 totals 14 residues. CD45RA-negative memory and CD45RA+ naive subsets were split from the CD4+ cells. The assay was immunoSEQ multiplex PCR, and TCRdb's table has in-frame clones only and misses some. The table has 2 million to 3 million clones, 93% seen once; the top ten hold about 0.39%. This clone was observed once. The antigen remains unidentified. What was sequenced was naive CD4+ T cells from PBMCs. Subset indicated: CD45RA+ positively selected. This chain uses TRBV28 with TRBJ2-1; 9 bases align to TRBD2. This sequence was found in a man aged 18-30 years in good health. Some clones in this sample may be carry-over from other donors' samples. CDR3: CASSSAGGGNEQFF. As DNA, the CDR3 is TGTGCCAGCAGTTCAGCGGGAGGCGGCAATGAGCAGTTCTTC.